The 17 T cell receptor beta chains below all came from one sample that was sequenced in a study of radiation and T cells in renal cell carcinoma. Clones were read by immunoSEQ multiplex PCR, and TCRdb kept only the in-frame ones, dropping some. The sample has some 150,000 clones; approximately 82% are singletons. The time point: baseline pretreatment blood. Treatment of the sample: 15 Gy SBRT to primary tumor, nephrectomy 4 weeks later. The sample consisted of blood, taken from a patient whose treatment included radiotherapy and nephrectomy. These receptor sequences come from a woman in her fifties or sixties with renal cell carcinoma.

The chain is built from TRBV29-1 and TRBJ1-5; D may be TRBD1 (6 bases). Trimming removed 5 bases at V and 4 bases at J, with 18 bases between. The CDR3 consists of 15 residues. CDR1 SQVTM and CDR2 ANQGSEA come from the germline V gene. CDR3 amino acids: CSVYRDTKRNQPQHF. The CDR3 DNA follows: TGCAGCGTTTACCGGGACACCAAAAGGAATCAGCCCCAGCATTTT.

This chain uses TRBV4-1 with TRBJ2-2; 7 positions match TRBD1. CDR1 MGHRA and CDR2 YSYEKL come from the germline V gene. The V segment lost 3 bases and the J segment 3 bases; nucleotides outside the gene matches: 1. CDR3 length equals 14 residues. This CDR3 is CASSHGTDTGELFF. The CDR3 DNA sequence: TGCGCCAGCAGCCACGGGACAGACACCGGGGAGCTGTTTTTT.

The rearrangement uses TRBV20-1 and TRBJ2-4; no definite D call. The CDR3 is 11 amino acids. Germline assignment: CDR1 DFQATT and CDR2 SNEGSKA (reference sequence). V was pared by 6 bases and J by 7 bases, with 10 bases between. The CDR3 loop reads CSALLPNIQYF. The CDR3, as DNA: TGCAGTGCCTTGCTACCGAACATTCAGTACTTC.

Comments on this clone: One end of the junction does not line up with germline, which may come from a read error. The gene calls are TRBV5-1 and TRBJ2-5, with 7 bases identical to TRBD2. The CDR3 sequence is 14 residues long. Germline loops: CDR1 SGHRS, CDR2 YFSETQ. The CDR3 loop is CASSLGRVQETQYF. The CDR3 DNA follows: TGCGCCAGCAGTTTGGGGAGGGTCCAAGAGACCCAGTACTTC.

Written as DNA, the CDR3 is TGTGCCAGCAGCTTAGACAGGAGGAGCTCCTACGAGCAGTACTTC. It is translated as CASSLDRRSSYEQYF. The rearrangement uses TRBV7-2 and TRBJ2-7, with D tentatively TRBD1 or TRBD2 (5 bases each). The germline CDR1 and CDR2 sequences are SGHTA and FQGNSA. The V end lost 1 base, the J end lost 0 bases, and 10 bases lay between the germline ends. The CDR3 loop spans 15 amino acids.

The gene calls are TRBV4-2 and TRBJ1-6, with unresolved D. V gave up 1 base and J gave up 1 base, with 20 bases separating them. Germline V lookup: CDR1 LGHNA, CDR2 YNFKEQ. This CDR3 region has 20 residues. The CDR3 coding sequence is TGTGCCAGCAGCCAAGGCCAGGCCGGAGATTTGTTGTCCTATAATTCACCCCTCCACTTT. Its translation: CASSQGQAGDLLSYNSPLHF.

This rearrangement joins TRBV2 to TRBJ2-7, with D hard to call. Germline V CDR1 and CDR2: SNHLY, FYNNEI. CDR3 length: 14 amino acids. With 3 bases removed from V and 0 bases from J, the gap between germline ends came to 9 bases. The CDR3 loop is CASSDRQNSYEQYF. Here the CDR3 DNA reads TGTGCCAGCAGTGATAGGCAGAACTCCTACGAGCAGTACTTC.

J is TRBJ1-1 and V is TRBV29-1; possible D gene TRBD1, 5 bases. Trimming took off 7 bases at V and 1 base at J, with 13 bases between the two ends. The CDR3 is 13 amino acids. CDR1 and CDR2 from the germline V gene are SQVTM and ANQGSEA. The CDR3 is CSGTRQPNTEAFF. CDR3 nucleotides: TGCAGCGGTACTAGACAGCCGAACACTGAAGCTTTCTTT.

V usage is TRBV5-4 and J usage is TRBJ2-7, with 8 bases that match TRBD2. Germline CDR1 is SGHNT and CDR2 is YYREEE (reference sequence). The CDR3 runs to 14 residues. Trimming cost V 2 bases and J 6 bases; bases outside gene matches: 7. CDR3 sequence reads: CASSLTGGIAEQYF. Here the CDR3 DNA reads TGTGCCAGCAGCTTAACGGGAGGGATCGCCGAGCAGTACTTC. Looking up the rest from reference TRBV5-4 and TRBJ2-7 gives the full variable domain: ETGVTQSPTHLIKTRGQQVTLRCSSQSGHNTVSWYQQALGQGPQFIFQYYREEENGRGNFPPRFSGLQFPNYSSELNVNALELDDSALYLCASSLTGGIAEQYFGPGTRLTVT.

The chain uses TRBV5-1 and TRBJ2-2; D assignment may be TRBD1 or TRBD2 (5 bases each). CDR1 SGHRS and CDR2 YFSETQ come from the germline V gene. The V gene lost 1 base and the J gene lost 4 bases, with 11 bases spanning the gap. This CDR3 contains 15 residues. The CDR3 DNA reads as TGCGCCAGCAGCTTGTCGGAGAGGGGCACCGGGGAGCTGTTTTTT. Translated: CASSLSERGTGELFF.

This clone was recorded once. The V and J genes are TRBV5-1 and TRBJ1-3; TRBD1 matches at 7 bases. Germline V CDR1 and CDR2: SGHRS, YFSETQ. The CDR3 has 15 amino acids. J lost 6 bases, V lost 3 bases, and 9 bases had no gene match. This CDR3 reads CASSWTTGLENTIYF. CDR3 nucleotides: TGCGCCAGCAGCTGGACGACAGGGTTGGAAAACACCATATATTTT.

The CDR3 here is CASSPPGLAPDTQYF. CDR3 in DNA: TGTGCCAGCAGTCCGCCGGGACTAGCTCCAGATACGCAGTATTTT. The V call is TRBV28, the J call TRBJ2-3; 9 positions agree with TRBD2. This CDR3 comprises 15 residues. The V segment lost 5 bases and the J segment 4 bases; nucleotides outside the gene matches: 7. CDR1 and CDR2 from the germline V gene are MDHEN and SYDVKM.

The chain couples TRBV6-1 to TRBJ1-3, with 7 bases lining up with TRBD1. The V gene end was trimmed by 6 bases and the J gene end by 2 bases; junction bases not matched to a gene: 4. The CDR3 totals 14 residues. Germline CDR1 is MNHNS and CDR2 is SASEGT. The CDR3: CASRPDRTGNTIYF. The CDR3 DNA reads TGTGCCAGCAGACCGGACAGGACTGGAAACACCATATATTTT.

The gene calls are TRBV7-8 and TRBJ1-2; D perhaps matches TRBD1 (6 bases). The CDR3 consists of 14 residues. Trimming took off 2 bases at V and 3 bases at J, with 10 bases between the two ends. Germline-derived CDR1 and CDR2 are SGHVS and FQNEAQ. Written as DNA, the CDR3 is TGTGCCAGCAGCTTAACATACAGGGACTATGGCTACACCTTC. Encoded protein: CASSLTYRDYGYTF. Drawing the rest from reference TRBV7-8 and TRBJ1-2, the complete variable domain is GAGVSQSPRYKVAKRGQDVALRCDPISGHVSLFWYQQALGQGPEFLTYFQNEAQLDKSGLPSDRFFAERPEGSVSTLKIQRTQQEDSAVYLCASSLTYRDYGYTFGSGTRLTVV.

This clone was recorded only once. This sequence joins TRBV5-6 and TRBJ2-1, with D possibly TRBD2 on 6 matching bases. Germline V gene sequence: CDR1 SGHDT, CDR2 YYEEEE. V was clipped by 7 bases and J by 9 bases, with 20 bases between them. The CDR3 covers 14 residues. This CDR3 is CASVWSNYGGEQFF. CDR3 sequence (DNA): TGTGCCAGCGTATGGAGCAATTACGGGGGTGAGCAGTTCTTC.

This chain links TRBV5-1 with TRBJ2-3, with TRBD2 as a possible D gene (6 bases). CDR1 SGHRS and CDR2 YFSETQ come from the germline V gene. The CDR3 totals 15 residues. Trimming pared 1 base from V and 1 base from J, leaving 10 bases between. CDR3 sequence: CASSLSSSGTDTQYF. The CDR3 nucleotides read TGCGCCAGCAGCTTGTCGTCTAGCGGCACAGATACGCAGTATTTT. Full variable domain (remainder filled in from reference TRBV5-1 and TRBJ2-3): KAGVTQTPRYLIKTRGQQVTLSCSPISGHRSVSWYQQTPGQGLQFLFEYFSETQRNKGNFPGRFSGRQFSNSRSEMNVSTLELGDSALYLCASSLSSSGTDTQYFGPGTRLTVL.

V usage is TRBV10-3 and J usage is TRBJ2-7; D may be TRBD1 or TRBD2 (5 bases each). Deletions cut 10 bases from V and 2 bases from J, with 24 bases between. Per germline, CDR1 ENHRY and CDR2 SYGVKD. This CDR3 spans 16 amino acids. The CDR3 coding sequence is TGTGCCACCCAAGAGGGATCTGGCAGGGTCGCCTACGAGCAGTACTTC. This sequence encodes CATQEGSGRVAYEQYF.